Listed here are 4 T cell receptor beta chains from one sample, sequenced in a study of CD8 T cells in Susac syndrome (dated by TCRdb to between 2018 and 2021). The receptor library was made with the immunoSEQ multiplex PCR assay. RNA was extracted using the RNeasy kit, and about 0.45 to 1 microgram was reverse transcribed with random hexamers. TCRdb cleaned the public reads at Q25 with fastp, built clones with MiXCR and kept in-frame beta chains. Rows are unified per CDR3 protein, each entry keeping the most common DNA and genes. Within this sample are 150,000 to 200,000 distinct CDR3 sequences, with about 95% of them counted one time only. The top ten clonotypes cover under 0.095% of the sample. Material for sequencing was CD4+ T cells from PBMCs. The receptors shown here come from a human donor with multiple sclerosis.

The chain combines TRBV7-3 with TRBJ2-1; 7 bases are a match to TRBD2. Per germline, CDR1 SGHTA and CDR2 FQGTGA. This CDR3 is 13 amino acids long. V lost 5 bases and J lost 5; bases outside the gene matches: 3. CDR3 sequence reads: CASSPGTNNEQFF. Written as DNA, the CDR3 is TGTGCCAGCAGCCCCGGGACTAACAATGAGCAGTTCTTC.

The chain has TRBV5-6 and TRBJ2-1; 7 bases map to TRBD1. The CDR3 covers 15 residues. The trim removed 0 bases at V and 5 bases at J, leaving 5 bases unmatched. Germline V lookup: CDR1 SGHDT, CDR2 YYEEEE. CDR3: CASSLVGQANNEQFF. The CDR3 DNA reads as TGTGCCAGCAGCTTGGTAGGACAGGCGAACAATGAGCAGTTCTTC.

J is TRBJ2-4 and V is TRBV7-9; D is perhaps TRBD1 (6 bases). The CDR3 has 17 amino acids. CDR1 and CDR2 (germline): SEHNR, FQNEAQ (reference sequence). V shed 6 bases and J shed 0 bases, with 18 bases lying between them. CDR3 DNA: TGTGCCAGCAGTTTTACAGGACAGAAACTAGCCAAAAACATTCAGTACTTC. Translation gives CASSFTGQKLAKNIQYF. Supplemented by reference TRBV7-9 and TRBJ2-4, the full variable domain reads DTGVSQNPRHKITKRGQNVTFRCDPISEHNRLYWYRQTLGQGPEFLTYFQNEAQLEKSRLLSDRFSAERPKGSFSTLEIQRTEQGDSAMYLCASSFTGQKLAKNIQYFGAGTRLSVL.

The rearrangement links TRBV7-3 to TRBJ1-2; the D is unclear. V dropped 2 bases and J dropped 6 bases, with 10 bases sitting between them. Germline V gives CDR1 SGHTA, CDR2 FQGTGA. This CDR3 contains 13 residues. The CDR3 nucleotides read TGTGCCAGCAGCTTATCGTATAGAGATGGCTACACCTTC. Protein sequence: CASSLSYRDGYTF.